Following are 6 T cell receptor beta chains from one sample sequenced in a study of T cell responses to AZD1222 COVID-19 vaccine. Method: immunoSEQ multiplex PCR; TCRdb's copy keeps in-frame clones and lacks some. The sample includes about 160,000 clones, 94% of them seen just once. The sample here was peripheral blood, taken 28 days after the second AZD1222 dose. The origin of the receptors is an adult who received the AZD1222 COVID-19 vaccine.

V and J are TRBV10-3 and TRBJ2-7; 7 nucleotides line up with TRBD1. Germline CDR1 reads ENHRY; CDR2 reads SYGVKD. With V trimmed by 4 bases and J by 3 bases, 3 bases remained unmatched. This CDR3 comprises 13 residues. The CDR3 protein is CAISVDRDYEQYF. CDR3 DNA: TGTGCCATCAGTGTCGACAGGGACTACGAGCAGTACTTC.

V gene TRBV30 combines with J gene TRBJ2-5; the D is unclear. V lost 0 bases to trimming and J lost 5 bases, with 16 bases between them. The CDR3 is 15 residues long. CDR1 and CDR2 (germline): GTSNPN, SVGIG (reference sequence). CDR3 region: CAWSVMSAGTETQYF. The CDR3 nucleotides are TGTGCCTGGAGTGTAATGTCAGCTGGCACGGAGACCCAGTACTTC.

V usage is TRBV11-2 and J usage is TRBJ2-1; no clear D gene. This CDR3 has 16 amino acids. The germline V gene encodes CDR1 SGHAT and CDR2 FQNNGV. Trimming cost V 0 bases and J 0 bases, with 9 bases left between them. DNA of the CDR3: TGTGCCAGCAGCTTAGAACTGGTTAGCTCCTACAATGAGCAGTTCTTC. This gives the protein CASSLELVSSYNEQFF.

The CDR3 sequence is CASSIGPVAEAFF. CDR3 DNA sequence: TGTGCCAGTAGTATAGGCCCAGTGGCCGAAGCTTTCTTT. The chain recombines TRBV19 with TRBJ1-1, with no clear D. CDR1 and CDR2 (germline): LNHDA, SQIVND (reference sequence). V lost 1 base to trimming and J lost 8 bases, with 11 bases between them. This CDR3 is built from 13 residues.

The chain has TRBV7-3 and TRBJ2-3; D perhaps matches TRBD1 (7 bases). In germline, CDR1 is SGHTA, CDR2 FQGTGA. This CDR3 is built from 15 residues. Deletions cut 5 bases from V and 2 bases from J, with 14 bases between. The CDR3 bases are TGTGCCAGCAGCCTTGGCAGGGGGGCCACAGATACGCAGTATTTT. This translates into CASSLGRGATDTQYF.

The CDR3 bases are TGTGCCAGCTCACCACTTGGGGGGATCCTAAGCTACGAGCAGTACTTC. Protein product: CASSPLGGILSYEQYF. This rearrangement joins TRBV18 to TRBJ2-7; D is perhaps TRBD2 (6 bases). Trimming took 1 base from V and 3 from J, leaving 16 bases between them. Germline V CDR1 and CDR2: KGHSH, LQKENI. The CDR3 loop spans 16 amino acids.